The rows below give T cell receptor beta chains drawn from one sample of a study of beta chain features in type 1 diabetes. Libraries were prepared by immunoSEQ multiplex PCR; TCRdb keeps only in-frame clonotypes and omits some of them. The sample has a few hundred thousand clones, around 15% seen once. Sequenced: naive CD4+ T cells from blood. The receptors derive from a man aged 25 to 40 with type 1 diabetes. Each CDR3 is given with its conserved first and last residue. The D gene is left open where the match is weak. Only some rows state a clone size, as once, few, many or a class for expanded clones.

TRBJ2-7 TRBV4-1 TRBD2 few CASSQGSSGLSYEQYF TGCGCCAGCAGCCAGGGGTCTAGCGGCCTCTCCTACGAGCAGTACTTC
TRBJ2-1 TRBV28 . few CASSPTSRGGEQFF TGTGCCAGCAGTCCCACCTCTAGGGGCGGTGAGCAGTTCTTC
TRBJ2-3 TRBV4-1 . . CASSQDGHGADTQYF TGCGCCAGCAGCCAGGACGGACACGGGGCAGATACGCAGTATTTT
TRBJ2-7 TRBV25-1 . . CASSEQGYEQYF TGTGCCAGCAGTGAACAGGGTTACGAGCAGTACTTC
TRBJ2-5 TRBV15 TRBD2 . CATSRALGGVVETQYF TGTGCCACCAGCAGAGCTTTGGGAGGGGTTGTCGAGACCCAGTACTTC
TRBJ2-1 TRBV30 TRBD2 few CAWRTSGRAIEQFF TGTGCCTGGAGAACTAGCGGGAGGGCTATTGAGCAGTTCTTC
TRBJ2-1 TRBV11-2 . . CASSLDRREQFF TGTGCCAGCAGCTTAGATCGGCGTGAGCAGTTCTTC
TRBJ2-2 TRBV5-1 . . CASSAMNVRAGELFF TGCGCCAGCAGCGCTATGAACGTACGGGCCGGGGAGCTGTTTTTT
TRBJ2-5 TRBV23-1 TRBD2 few CASSQSLGDLAGVASPETQYF TGCGCCAGCAGTCAATCGCTCGGGGACCTAGCGGGAGTAGCATCCCCAGAGACCCAGTACTTC
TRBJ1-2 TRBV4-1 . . CASSQGPGANYGYTF TGCGCCAGCAGCCAAGGGCCGGGGGCGAACTATGGCTACACCTTC
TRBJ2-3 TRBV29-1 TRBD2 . CSVEGGTMLGTDTQYF TGCAGCGTTGAAGGCGGGACTATGTTAGGCACAGATACGCAGTATTTT
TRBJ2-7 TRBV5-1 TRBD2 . CASRFQRELDEQYF TGCGCCAGCAGGTTCCAGCGGGAGCTCGACGAGCAGTACTTC
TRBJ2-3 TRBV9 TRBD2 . CASSVGWTSGTDTQYF TGTGCCAGCAGCGTAGGTTGGACTAGCGGAACAGATACGCAGTATTTT
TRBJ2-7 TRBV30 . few CAWRRSYEQYF TGTGCCTGGCGAAGGTCCTACGAGCAGTACTTC
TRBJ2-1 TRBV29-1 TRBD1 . CSAYLRTGGFTREQFF TGCAGCGCTTACCTTAGGACAGGGGGCTTCACAAGGGAGCAGTTCTTC
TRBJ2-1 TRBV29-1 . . CSVQAVSYNEQFF TGCAGCGTTCAGGCAGTATCCTACAATGAGCAGTTCTTC
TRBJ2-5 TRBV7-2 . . CASSLEGRGGRETQYF TGTGCCAGCAGCTTAGAAGGTCGAGGGGGGCGCGAGACCCAGTACTTC
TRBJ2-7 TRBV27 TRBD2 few CASSFLAGGREQYF TGTGCCAGCAGTTTCCTAGCGGGAGGGCGGGAGCAGTACTTC
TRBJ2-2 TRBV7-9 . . CASSLRQLANTGELFF TGTGCCAGCAGTTTACGACAGCTCGCGAACACCGGGGAGCTGTTTTTT
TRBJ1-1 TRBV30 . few CAWRPGKGMNTEAFF TGTGCCTGGAGGCCAGGGAAGGGGATGAACACTGAAGCTTTCTTT
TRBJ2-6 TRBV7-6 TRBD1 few CASSLRTGSSGANVLTF TGTGCCAGCAGCTTGAGGACAGGAAGCTCTGGGGCCAACGTCCTGACTTTC
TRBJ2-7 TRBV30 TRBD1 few CACGDSSYEQYF TGTGCCTGTGGGGACAGTTCCTACGAGCAGTACTTC
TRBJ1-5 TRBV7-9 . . CASSASRTELNQPQHF TGTGCCAGCAGCGCAAGCCGGACAGAACTTAATCAGCCCCAGCATTTT
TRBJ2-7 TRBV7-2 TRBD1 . CASSSHGTGTYEQYF TGTGCCAGCAGCTCCCACGGGACAGGGACTTACGAGCAGTACTTC
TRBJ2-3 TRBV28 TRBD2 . CASTPAGVGTDTQYF TGTGCCAGCACCCCGGCGGGAGTTGGGACAGATACGCAGTATTTT
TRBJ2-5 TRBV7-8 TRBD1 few CASRSTGTGSETQYF TGTGCCAGCAGATCCACCGGGACAGGGTCAGAGACCCAGTACTTC
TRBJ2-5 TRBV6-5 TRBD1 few CASSYSLVPGGTAQYF TGTGCCAGCAGTTACTCCCTGGTCCCAGGGGGTACGGCCCAGTACTTC
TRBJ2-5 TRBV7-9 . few CASSFRGLGEYF TGTGCCAGCAGCTTTAGAGGTCTGGGGGAGTACTTC
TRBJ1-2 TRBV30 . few CAWSVLTGGSYGYTF TGTGCCTGGAGTGTACTCACAGGAGGGTCCTATGGCTACACCTTC
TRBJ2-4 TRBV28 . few CASTKQENIQYF TGTGCCAGCACCAAACAGGAAAACATTCAGTACTTC
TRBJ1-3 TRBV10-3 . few CAIRDLQGNTIYF TGTGCCATCAGAGATTTGCAGGGAAACACCATATATTTT
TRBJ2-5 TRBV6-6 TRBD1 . CASSVLGTEKETQYF TGTGCCAGCAGTGTCTTAGGGACAGAAAAAGAGACCCAGTACTTC
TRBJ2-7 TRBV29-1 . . CSAEGQVPYEQYF TGCAGCGCTGAGGGGCAGGTCCCCTACGAGCAGTACTTC
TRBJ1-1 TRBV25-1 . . CASSSGTVRTEAFF TGTGCCAGCAGTTCCGGGACGGTCAGGACCGAAGCTTTCTTT
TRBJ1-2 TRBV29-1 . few CSALGGRGVDGYTF TGCAGCGCCCTGGGGGGCAGGGGAGTCGATGGCTACACCTTC
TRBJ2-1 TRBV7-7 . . CASSLAGNGNEQFF TGTGCCAGCAGCTTAGCTGGCAATGGCAATGAGCAGTTCTTC
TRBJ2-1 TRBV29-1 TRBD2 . CSALPGLAGVGHNEQFF TGCAGCGCCTTACCGGGACTAGCGGGAGTAGGGCACAATGAGCAGTTCTTC
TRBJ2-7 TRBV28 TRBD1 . CASSLRDRDNYEQYF TGTGCCAGCAGTTTGCGGGACAGGGACAACTACGAGCAGTACTTC
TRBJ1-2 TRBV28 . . CASSFSQAPANYGYTF TGTGCCAGCAGTTTTAGCCAGGCACCCGCTAACTATGGCTACACCTTC
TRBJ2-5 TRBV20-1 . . CSAAQETQYF TGCAGTGCTGCCCAAGAGACCCAGTACTTC
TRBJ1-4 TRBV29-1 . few CSAGANEKLFF TGCAGCGCCGGCGCGAATGAAAAACTGTTTTTT
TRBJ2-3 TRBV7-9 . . CASSLGGLSDTQYF TGTGCCAGCAGCTTAGGGGGACTGTCAGATACGCAGTATTTT
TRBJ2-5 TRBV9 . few CASSVGRVAVPETQYF TGTGCCAGCAGCGTAGGCCGGGTGGCGGTTCCTGAGACCCAGTACTTC
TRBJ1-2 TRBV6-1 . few CASFTSTAGWYGYTF TGTGCCAGCTTTACCTCGACGGCGGGATGGTATGGCTACACCTTC
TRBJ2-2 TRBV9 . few CASSVAPRDSGELFF TGTGCCAGCAGCGTAGCTCCCAGGGACTCCGGGGAGCTGTTTTTT
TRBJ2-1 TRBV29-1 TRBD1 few CSVGRQGPYNEQFF TGCAGCGTGGGGAGACAGGGCCCCTACAATGAGCAGTTCTTC
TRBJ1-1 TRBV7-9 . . CASSTDENTEAFF TGTGCCAGCAGCACGGACGAAAACACTGAAGCTTTCTTT
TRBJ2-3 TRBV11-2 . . CASSHGTADTQYF TGTGCCAGCAGCCACGGGACGGCAGATACGCAGTATTTT
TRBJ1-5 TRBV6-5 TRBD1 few CASRRTGIGNQPQHF TGTGCCAGCAGAAGGACAGGGATAGGCAATCAGCCCCAGCATTTT
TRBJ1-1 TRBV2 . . CASSDGARLSEAFF TGTGCCAGCAGTGATGGGGCCCGGCTATCTGAAGCTTTCTTT
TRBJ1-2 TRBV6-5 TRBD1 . CASSRGGGSGEGYTF TGTGCCAGCAGCCGAGGAGGGGGCTCGGGAGAAGGCTACACCTTC
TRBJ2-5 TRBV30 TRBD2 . CAWSLGLAPPKTQYF TGTGCCTGGAGTCTCGGACTAGCACCGCCCAAGACCCAGTACTTC